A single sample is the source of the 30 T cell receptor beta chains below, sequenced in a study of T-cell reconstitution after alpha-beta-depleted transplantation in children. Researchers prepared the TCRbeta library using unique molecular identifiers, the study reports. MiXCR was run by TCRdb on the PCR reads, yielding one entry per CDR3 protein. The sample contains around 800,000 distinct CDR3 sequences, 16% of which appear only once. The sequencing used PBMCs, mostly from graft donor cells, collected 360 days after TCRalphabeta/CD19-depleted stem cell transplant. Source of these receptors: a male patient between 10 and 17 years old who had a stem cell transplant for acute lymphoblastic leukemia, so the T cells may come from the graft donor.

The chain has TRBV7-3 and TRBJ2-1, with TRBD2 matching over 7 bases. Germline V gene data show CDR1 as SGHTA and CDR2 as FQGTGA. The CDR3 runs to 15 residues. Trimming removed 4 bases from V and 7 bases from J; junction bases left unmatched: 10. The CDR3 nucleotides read TGTGCCAGCAGCTCCCAATCCGGACTAGTAAATGAGCAGTTCTTC. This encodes CASSSQSGLVNEQFF. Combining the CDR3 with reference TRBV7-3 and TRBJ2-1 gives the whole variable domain GAGVSQTPSNKVTEKGKYVELRCDPISGHTALYWYRQSLGQGPEFLIYFQGTGAADDSGLPNDRFFAVRPEGSVSTLKIQRTERGDSAVYLCASSSQSGLVNEQFFGPGTRLTVL.

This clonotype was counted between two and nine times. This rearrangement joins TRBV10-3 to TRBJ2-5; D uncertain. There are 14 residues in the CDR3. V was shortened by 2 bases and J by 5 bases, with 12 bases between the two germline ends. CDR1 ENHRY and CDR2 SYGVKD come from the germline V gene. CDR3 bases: TGTGCCATCAGTGAGGGTTCGGTAGGGGAGACCCAGTACTTC. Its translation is CAISEGSVGETQYF.

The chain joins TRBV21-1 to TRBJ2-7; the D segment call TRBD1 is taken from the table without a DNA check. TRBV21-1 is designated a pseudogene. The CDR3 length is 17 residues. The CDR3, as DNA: TGTGCCAGCAGCACCCCCTCCCCGGCACGGGACTACTACGAGCAGTACTTC. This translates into CASSTPSPARDYYEQYF.

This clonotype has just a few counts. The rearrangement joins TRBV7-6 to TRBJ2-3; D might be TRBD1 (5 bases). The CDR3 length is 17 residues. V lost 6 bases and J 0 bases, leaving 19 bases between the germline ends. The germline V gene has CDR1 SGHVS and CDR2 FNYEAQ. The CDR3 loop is CASSSIQGWSSTDTQYF. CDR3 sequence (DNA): TGTGCCAGCAGTTCGATCCAGGGCTGGTCAAGCACAGATACGCAGTATTTT. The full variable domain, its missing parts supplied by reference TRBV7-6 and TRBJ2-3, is GAGVSQSPRYKVTKRGQDVALRCDPISGHVSLYWYRQALGQGPEFLTYFNYEAQQDKSGLPNDRFSAERPEGSISTLTIQRTEQRDSAMYRCASSSIQGWSSTDTQYFGPGTRLTVL.

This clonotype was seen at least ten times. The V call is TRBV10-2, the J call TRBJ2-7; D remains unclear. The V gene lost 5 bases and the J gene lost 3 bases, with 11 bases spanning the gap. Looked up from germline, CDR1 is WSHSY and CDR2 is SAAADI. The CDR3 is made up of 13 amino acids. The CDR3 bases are TGCGCCAGCAGTAATCCCCCTCTCTACGAGCAGTACTTC. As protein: CASSNPPLYEQYF.

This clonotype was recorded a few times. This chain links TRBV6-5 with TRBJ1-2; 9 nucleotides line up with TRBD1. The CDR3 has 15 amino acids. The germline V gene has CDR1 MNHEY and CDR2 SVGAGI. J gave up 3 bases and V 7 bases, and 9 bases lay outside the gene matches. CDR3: CASNSRDRADYGYTF. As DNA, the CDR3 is TGTGCCAGCAATTCACGGGACAGGGCGGACTATGGCTACACCTTC.

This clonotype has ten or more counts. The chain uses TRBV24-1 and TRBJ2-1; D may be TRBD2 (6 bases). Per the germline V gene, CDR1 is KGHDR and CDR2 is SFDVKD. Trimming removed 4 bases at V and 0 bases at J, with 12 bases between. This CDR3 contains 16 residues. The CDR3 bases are TGTGCCACCAGTGACCACGGAGGGAGCTCCTACAATGAGCAGTTCTTC. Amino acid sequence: CATSDHGGSSYNEQFF.

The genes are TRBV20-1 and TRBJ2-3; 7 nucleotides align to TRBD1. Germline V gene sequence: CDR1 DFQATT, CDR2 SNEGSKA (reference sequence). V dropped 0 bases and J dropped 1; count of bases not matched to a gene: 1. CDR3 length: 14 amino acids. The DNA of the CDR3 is TGCAGTGCTAGAGATGGACAGGGCACAGATACGCAGTATTTT. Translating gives CSARDGQGTDTQYF.

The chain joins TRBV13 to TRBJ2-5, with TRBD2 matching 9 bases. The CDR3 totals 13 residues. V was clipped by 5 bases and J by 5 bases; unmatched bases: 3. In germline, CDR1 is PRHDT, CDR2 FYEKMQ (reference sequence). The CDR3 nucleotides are TGTGCCAGCAGCCAAACTAGCGGGGAGACCCAGTACTTC. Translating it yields CASSQTSGETQYF.

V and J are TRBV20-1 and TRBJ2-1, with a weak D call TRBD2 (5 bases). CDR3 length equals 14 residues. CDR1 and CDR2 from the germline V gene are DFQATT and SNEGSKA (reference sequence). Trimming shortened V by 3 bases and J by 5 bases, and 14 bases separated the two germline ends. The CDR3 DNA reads TGCAGTGCTAGTATGCTAGCTCTTAACAATGAGCAGTTCTTC. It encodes CSASMLALNNEQFF.

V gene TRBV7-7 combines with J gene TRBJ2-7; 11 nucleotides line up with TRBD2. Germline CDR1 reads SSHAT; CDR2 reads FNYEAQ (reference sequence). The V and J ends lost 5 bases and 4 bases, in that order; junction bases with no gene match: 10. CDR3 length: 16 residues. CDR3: CASSPRTSGSLYEQYF. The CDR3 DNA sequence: TGTGCCAGCAGCCCCCGAACTAGCGGGAGTTTGTACGAGCAGTACTTC.

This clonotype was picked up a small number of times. This CDR3 reads CASSLIPGTSGRSDTQYF. CDR3 bases: TGTGCCAGCAGCTTAATACCCGGAACTAGCGGGAGATCAGATACGCAGTATTTT. The rearrangement links TRBV7-6 to TRBJ2-3; TRBD2 matches 11 bases. This CDR3 comprises 18 residues. Germline V gene sequence: CDR1 SGHVS, CDR2 FNYEAQ. The V segment lost 2 bases and the J segment 4 bases; nucleotides outside the gene matches: 11.

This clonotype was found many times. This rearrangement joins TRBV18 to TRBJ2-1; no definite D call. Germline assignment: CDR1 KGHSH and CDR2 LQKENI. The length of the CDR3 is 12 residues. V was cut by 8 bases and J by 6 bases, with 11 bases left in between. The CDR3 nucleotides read TGTGCCAGCAGTCCCCGAGTCAATGAGCAGTTCTTC. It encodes CASSPRVNEQFF.

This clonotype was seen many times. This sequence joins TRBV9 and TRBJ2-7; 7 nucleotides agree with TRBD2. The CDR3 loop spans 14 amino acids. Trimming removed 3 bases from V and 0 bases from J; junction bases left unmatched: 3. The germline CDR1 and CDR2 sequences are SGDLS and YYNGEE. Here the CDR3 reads CASSASGPSYEQYF. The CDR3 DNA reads TGTGCCAGCAGCGCTAGCGGACCCTCCTACGAGCAGTACTTC.

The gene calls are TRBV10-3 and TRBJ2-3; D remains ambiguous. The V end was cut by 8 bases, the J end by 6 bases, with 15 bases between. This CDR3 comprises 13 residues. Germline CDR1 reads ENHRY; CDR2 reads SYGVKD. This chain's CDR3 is CAISGTGHDTQYF. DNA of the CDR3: TGTGCCATCTCGGGTACTGGTCACGATACGCAGTATTTT.

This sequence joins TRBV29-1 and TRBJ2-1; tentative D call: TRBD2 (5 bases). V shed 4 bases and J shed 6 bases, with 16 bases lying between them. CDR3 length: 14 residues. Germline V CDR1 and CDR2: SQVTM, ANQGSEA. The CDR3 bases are TGCAGCGTTGCGGGGTTGTATAACCCCAATGAGCAGTTCTTC. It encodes CSVAGLYNPNEQFF.

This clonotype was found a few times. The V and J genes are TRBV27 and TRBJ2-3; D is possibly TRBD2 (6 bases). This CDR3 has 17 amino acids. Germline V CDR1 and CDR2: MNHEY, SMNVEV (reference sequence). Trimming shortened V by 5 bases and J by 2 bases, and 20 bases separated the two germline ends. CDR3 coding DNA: TGTGCCAGCAGTCAACTCCGTGCAGGACTACACACAGATACGCAGTATTTT. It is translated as CASSQLRAGLHTDTQYF.

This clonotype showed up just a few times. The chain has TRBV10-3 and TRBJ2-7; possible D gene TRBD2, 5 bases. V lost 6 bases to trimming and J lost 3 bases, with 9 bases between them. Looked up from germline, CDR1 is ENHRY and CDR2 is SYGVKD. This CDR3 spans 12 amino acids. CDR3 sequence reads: CAIRRESYEQYF. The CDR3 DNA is TGTGCCATCAGGAGGGAGAGCTACGAGCAGTACTTC.

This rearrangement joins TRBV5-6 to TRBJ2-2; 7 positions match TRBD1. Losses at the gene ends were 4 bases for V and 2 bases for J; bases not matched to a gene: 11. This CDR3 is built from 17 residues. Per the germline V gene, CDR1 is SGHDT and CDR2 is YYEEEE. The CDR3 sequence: CASSRLGQPFNTGELFF. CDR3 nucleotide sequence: TGTGCCAGCAGCCGATTGGGACAGCCGTTTAACACCGGGGAGCTGTTTTTT.

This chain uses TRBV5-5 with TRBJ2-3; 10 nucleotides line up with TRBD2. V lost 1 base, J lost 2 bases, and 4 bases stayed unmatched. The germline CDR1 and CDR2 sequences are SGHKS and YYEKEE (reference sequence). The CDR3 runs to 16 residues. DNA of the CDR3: TGTGCCAGCAGCTTGCTAGCGGGAGTGGCCACAGATACGCAGTATTTT. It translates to CASSLLAGVATDTQYF. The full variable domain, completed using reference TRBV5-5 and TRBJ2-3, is DAGVTQSPTHLIKTRGQQVTLRCSPISGHKSVSWYQQVLGQGPQFIFQYYEKEERGRGNFPDRFSARQFPNYSSELNVNALLLGDSALYLCASSLLAGVATDTQYFGPGTRLTVL.

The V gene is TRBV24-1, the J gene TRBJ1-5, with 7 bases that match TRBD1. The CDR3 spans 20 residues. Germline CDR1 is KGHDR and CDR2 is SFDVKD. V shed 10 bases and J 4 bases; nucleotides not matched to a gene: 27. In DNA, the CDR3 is TGTGCCACACCGGCGCACTTGAGTGACCCGACAGGGCGCTTTAATCAGCCCCAGCATTTT. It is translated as CATPAHLSDPTGRFNQPQHF.

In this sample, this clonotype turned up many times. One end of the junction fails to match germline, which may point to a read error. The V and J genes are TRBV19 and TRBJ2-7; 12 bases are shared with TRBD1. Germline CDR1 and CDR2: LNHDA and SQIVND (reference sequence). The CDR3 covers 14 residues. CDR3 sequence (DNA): TGCGCCAGCAGTATGGGACAGGGGGCTTACGAGCAGTACTTC. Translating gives CASSMGQGAYEQYF. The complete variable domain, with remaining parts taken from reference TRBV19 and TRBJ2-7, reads DGGITQSPKYLFRKEGQNVTLSCEQNLNHDAMYWYRQDPGQGLRLIYYSQIVNDFQKGDIAEGYSVSREKKESFPLTVTSAQKNPTAFYLCASSMGQGAYEQYFGPGTRLTVT.

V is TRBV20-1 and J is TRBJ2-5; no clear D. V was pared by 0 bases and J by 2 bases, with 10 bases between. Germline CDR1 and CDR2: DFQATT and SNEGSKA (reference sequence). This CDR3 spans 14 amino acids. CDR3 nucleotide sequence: TGCAGTGCTAGAGATGGCCGGCAGCAAGAGACCCAGTACTTC. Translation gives CSARDGRQQETQYF.

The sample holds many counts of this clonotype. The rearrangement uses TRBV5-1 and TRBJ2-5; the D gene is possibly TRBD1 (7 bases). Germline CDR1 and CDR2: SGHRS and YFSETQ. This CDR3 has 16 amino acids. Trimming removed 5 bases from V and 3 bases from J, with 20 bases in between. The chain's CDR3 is CASREYQGGKKETQYF. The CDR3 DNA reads TGCGCCAGCAGGGAATATCAGGGGGGAAAGAAAGAGACCCAGTACTTC.

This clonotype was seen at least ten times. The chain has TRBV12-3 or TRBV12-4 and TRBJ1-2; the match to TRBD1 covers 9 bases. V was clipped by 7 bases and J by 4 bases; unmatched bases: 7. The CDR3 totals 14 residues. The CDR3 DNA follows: TGTGCCAGCATTGGACAGGGGCGGGTCTATGGCTACACCTTC. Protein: CASIGQGRVYGYTF.

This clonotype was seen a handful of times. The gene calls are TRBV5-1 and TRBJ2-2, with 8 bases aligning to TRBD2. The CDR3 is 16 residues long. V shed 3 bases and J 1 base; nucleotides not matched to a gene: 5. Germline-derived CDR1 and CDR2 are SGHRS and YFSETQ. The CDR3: CASSSRTSLNTGELFF. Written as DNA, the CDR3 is TGCGCCAGCAGCTCTAGGACTAGCTTGAACACCGGGGAGCTGTTTTTT.

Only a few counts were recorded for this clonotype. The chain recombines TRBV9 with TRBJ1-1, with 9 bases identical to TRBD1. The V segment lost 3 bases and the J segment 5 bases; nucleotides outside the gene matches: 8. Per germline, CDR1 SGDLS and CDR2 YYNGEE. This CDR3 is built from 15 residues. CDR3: CASSALNRGRTEAFF. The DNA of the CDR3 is TGTGCCAGCAGCGCGTTAAACAGGGGGCGTACTGAAGCTTTCTTT. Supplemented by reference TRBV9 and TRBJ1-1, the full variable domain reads DSGVTQTPKHLITATGQRVTLRCSPRSGDLSVYWYQQSLDQGLQFLIQYYNGEERAKGNILERFSAQQFPDLHSELNLSSLELGDSALYFCASSALNRGRTEAFFGQGTRLTVV.

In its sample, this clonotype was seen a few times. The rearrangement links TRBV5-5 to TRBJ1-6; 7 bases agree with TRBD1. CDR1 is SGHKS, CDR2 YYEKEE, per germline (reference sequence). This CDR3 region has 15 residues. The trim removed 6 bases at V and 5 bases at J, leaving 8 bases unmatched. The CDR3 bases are TGTGCCAGCACCGTGACAGGGCCTGATAATTCACCCCTCCACTTT. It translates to CASTVTGPDNSPLHF.

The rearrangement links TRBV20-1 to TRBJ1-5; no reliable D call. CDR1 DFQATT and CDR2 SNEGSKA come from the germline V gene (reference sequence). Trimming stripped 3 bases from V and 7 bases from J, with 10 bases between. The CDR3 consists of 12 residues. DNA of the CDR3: TGCAGTGCTAGTCTTCGACACCAGCCCCAGCATTTT. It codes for CSASLRHQPQHF.

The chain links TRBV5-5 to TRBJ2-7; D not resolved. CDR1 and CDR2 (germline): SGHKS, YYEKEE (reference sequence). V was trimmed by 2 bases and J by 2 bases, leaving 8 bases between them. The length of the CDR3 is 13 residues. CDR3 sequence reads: CASSFKATYEQYF. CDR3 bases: TGTGCCAGCAGCTTTAAGGCCACCTACGAGCAGTACTTC.